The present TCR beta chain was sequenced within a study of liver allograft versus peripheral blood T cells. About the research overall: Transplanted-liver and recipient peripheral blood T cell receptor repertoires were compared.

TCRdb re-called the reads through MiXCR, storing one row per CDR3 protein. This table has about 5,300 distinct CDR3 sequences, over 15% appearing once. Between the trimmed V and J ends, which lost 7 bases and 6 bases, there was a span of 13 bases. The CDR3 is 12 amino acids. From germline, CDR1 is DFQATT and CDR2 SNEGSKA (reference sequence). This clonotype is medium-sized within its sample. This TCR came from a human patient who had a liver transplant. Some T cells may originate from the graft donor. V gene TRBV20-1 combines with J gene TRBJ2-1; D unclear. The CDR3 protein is CSVEDFGNEQFF. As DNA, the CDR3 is TGCAGTGTCGAAGATTTCGGCAATGAGCAGTTCTTC.